The 19 T cell receptor beta chains in this list originate from one sample, sequenced in a study of cytomegalovirus exposure and HLA in healthy donors. PCR employed 60 Vbeta and 13 Jbeta primers. The method was immunoSEQ multiplex PCR; TCRdb's version includes in-frame clones alone and lacks a portion of them. The table has over 150,000 clones, around 81% seen once. Sequencing input: PBMCs. Source of these receptors: a woman in her thirties in good health and CMV-seronegative.

CDR3 in DNA: TGTGCCAGCAGCTTGCGGGACAGGGATACCAACGAGCAGTACTTC. Its protein product is CASSLRDRDTNEQYF. The chain joins TRBV5-6 to TRBJ2-5; 9 nucleotides align to TRBD1. With the DNA end fitting TRBJ2-7 better, the J assignment may be wrong. CDR1 and CDR2 (germline): SGHDT, YYEEEE. The CDR3 contains 15 residues.

The chain has TRBV18 and TRBJ1-1; 12 bases line up with TRBD1. V dropped 5 bases and J dropped 10; count of bases not matched to a gene: 11. The germline gives CDR1 KGHSH, CDR2 LQKENI. This CDR3 region has 15 residues. In DNA, the CDR3 is TGTGCCAGCTCATCAACCGGGACAGGGGGCATCGGAGCTTTCTTT. It yields the protein CASSSTGTGGIGAFF.

This clone was recorded a few times. The chain is built from TRBV7-6 and TRBJ2-7; a possible D gene is TRBD1 (6 bases). V was pared by 1 base and J by 5 bases, with 12 bases between. Germline V CDR1 and CDR2: SGHVS, FNYEAQ. The CDR3 length is 14 residues. The CDR3 coding sequence is TGTGCCAGCAGCTTAGGGACAGCTAGAAACGAGCAGTACTTC. Amino acid sequence: CASSLGTARNEQYF.

The chain uses TRBV5-6 and TRBJ2-5; D possibly corresponds to TRBD1 (5 bases). Trimming took 6 bases from V and 3 from J, leaving 6 bases between them. Germline V CDR1 and CDR2: SGHDT, YYEEEE. This CDR3 has 11 residues. CDR3 in amino acids: CASTREETQYF. The CDR3, as DNA: TGTGCCAGCACCAGGGAAGAGACCCAGTACTTC.

CDR3 nucleotides: TGTGCCAGCAGCCCTTCGGGGAGGAATAACTATGGCTACACCTTC. Translation gives CASSPSGRNNYGYTF. This chain connects TRBV9 to TRBJ1-2; the D is unclear. This CDR3 region has 15 residues. The V gene's germline CDR1 is SGDLS and CDR2 YYNGEE. V lost 4 bases and J lost 1, with 14 bases in between.

This clone showed up just once. The chain recombines TRBV19 with TRBJ2-4; tentatively, D is TRBD1 (5 bases). Trimming took 7 bases from V and 1 from J, leaving 14 bases between them. From germline, CDR1 is LNHDA and CDR2 SQIVND (reference sequence). This CDR3 region has 15 residues. CDR3 sequence: CASKTAGPAKNIQYF. CDR3 nucleotide sequence: TGTGCCAGTAAAACCGCAGGGCCCGCCAAAAACATTCAGTACTTC.

V and J are TRBV27 and TRBJ1-2; D gene unclear. V was trimmed by 4 bases and J by 0 bases, leaving 9 bases between them. The CDR3 has 14 amino acids. The germline V gene encodes CDR1 MNHEY and CDR2 SMNVEV (reference sequence). In DNA, the CDR3 is TGTGCCAGCAGTTCTCACCTAACTAACTATGGCTACACCTTC. This encodes CASSSHLTNYGYTF.

This chain links TRBV7-7 with TRBJ2-5, with D possibly TRBD1 on 6 matching bases. V lost 2 bases and J 5 bases, leaving 12 bases between the germline ends. Germline values: CDR1 SSHAT, CDR2 FNYEAQ (reference sequence). The CDR3 loop spans 14 amino acids. The CDR3 loop reads CASSLQGMSETQYF. The CDR3 nucleotides read TGTGCCAGCAGCTTACAGGGGATGAGTGAGACCCAGTACTTC.

The V and J genes are TRBV7-9 and TRBJ2-7; TRBD1 agrees at 8 bases. The germline V gene has CDR1 SEHNR and CDR2 FQNEAQ (reference sequence). This CDR3 contains 14 residues. CDR3 in DNA: TGTGCTGTTCGGCGGACAGGGAGCACCTACGAGCAGTACTTC. The encoded protein is CAVRRTGSTYEQYF.

The chain links TRBV6-1 to TRBJ2-7; weak D call: TRBD1 (7 bases). V was shortened by 3 bases and J by 1 base, with 13 bases between the two germline ends. Germline V gives CDR1 MNHNS, CDR2 SASEGT. The CDR3 extends over 15 amino acids. CDR3 coding DNA: TGTGCCAGCAGTGAGGAGGGGGCGATTTCCTACGAGCAGTACTTC. Amino acid sequence: CASSEEGAISYEQYF.

DNA of the CDR3: TGTGCCAGCAGCTTAGAAGGCGGGGGGCCACAAGAGACCCAGTACTTC. It codes for CASSLEGGGPQETQYF. This chain connects TRBV11-2 to TRBJ2-5; 8 positions match TRBD2. With 0 bases clipped from V and 2 bases from J, the junction kept 5 bases outside the gene matches. Germline V lookup: CDR1 SGHAT, CDR2 FQNNGV. The CDR3 has 16 residues.

Notes on this clone: One end of the junction varies from germline; a read error may be responsible. The CDR3 region has the DNA TGTGCCAGCCAAGCCGTGCGCTCTGGGGCCAACGGCCTGACTTTC. Its protein product is CASQAVRSGANGLTF. J is TRBJ2-6 and V is TRBV6-1, with D tentatively TRBD1 (5 bases). Looked up from germline, CDR1 is MNHNS and CDR2 is SASEGT. The CDR3 consists of 15 residues.

J is TRBJ1-1 and V is TRBV28; TRBD1 agrees at 9 bases. The ends lost 5 bases at V and 1 base at J; junction bases unmatched: 11. Germline V gene data show CDR1 as MDHEN and CDR2 as SYDVKM. The length of the CDR3 is 17 residues. CDR3 amino acids: CASSPTGTGIRNTEAFF. The CDR3 bases are TGTGCCAGCAGTCCGACCGGGACAGGGATCAGGAACACTGAAGCTTTCTTT.

About this clone itself: The CDR3 does not close with the conserved phenylalanine or tryptophan, likely indicating a read error. This chain joins TRBV11-2 and TRBJ1-6; perhaps TRBD1 as D (5 bases). The V gene lost 0 bases and the J gene lost 9 bases, with 12 bases spanning the gap. Germline V gives CDR1 SGHAT, CDR2 FQNNGV. This CDR3 is 15 amino acids long. The chain's CDR3 is CASSLEGVSGSPLHL. DNA of the CDR3: TGTGCCAGCAGCTTAGAAGGGGTCTCGGGTTCACCCCTCCACCTT.

V usage is TRBV27 and J usage is TRBJ2-7, with 10 bases aligning to TRBD2. The V gene end was trimmed by 4 bases and the J gene end by 4 bases; junction bases not matched to a gene: 7. Looked up from germline, CDR1 is MNHEY and CDR2 is SMNVEV (reference sequence). The CDR3 spans 15 residues. CDR3 DNA sequence: TGTGCCAGCAGTTCCCCTAGCGGGAGAAGTTACGAGCAGTACTTC. It encodes CASSSPSGRSYEQYF.

The rearrangement uses TRBV2 and TRBJ2-1, with D perhaps TRBD1 (6 bases). Germline CDR1 and CDR2: SNHLY and FYNNEI. The CDR3 is 11 amino acids. V shed 4 bases and J shed 10 bases, with 8 bases lying between them. The CDR3 DNA reads as TGTGCCAGCAGTGCTGACAGGGAGCAGTTCTTC. Amino acids: CASSADREQFF.

The chain links TRBV5-1 to TRBJ2-7; 11 bases are shared with TRBD1. The J segment lost 2 bases and the V segment lost 3 bases, leaving 1 base of the junction unmatched. CDR3 size: 14 residues. Germline loops: CDR1 SGHRS, CDR2 YFSETQ. CDR3 loop: CASSWTGGPYEQYF. The CDR3 bases are TGCGCCAGCAGCTGGACAGGGGGCCCCTACGAGCAGTACTTC. Full variable domain (remainder filled in from reference TRBV5-1 and TRBJ2-7): KAGVTQTPRYLIKTRGQQVTLSCSPISGHRSVSWYQQTPGQGLQFLFEYFSETQRNKGNFPGRFSGRQFSNSRSEMNVSTLELGDSALYLCASSWTGGPYEQYFGPGTRLTVT.

V and J are TRBV2 and TRBJ2-5; 12 bases line up with TRBD2. Unmatched junction bases numbered 11, after V lost 8 bases and J lost 7 bases. The germline V gene encodes CDR1 SNHLY and CDR2 FYNNEI. This CDR3 has 15 amino acids. In nucleotides, the CDR3 is TGTGCCAGCTTACGGACTAGCGGGACGGATGGGACCCAGTACTTC. Residues: CASLRTSGTDGTQYF.

V usage is TRBV2 and J usage is TRBJ2-7; 12 nucleotides agree with TRBD2. Germline values: CDR1 SNHLY, CDR2 FYNNEI. The CDR3 sequence is 15 residues long. The V segment lost 6 bases and the J segment 2 bases; nucleotides outside the gene matches: 5. CDR3 protein: CASSIGLAGTYEQYF. CDR3 nucleotide sequence: TGTGCCAGCAGCATAGGACTAGCGGGAACCTACGAGCAGTACTTC.